The next 4 T cell receptor beta chains were all read from a single sample in a study of CD8 T cells in ankylosing spondylitis. Each CDR3 protein is one row after TCRdb ran MiXCR on the 5' RACE reads. The data contain 250,000 to 350,000 distinct CDR3 sequences, 20% of them singletons. The sequencing sample was made of blood, either unsorted or a sorted T cell fraction (not recorded which). The receptors derive from a female donor with ankylosing spondylitis or in good health (not recorded which).

This chain joins TRBV4-1 and TRBJ1-5; TRBD1 agrees at 8 bases. V trimming: 3 bases; J trimming: 5 bases; junction bases outside the gene matches: 9. Germline CDR1 is MGHRA and CDR2 is YSYEKL. The CDR3 sequence is 16 residues long. This CDR3 reads CASSQGRGQGHQPQHF. DNA of the CDR3: TGCGCCAGCAGCCAGGGGAGAGGACAGGGCCATCAGCCCCAGCATTTT.

This clonotype was seen more than once but under ten times. The rearrangement uses TRBV13 and TRBJ1-4; D might be TRBD1 (6 bases). The CDR3 loop spans 15 amino acids. Germline V gene sequence: CDR1 PRHDT, CDR2 FYEKMQ (reference sequence). V gave up 4 bases and J gave up 12 bases, with 21 bases separating them. The CDR3 DNA follows: TGTGCCAGCAGCTCTCTACAGGGAGCTCTCTCAGAACTGTTTTTT. Translated: CASSSLQGALSELFF.

The rearrangement uses TRBV6-5 and TRBJ2-7; D may be TRBD1 (7 bases). The CDR3 totals 12 residues. CDR1 MNHEY and CDR2 SVGAGI come from the germline V gene. The CDR3 is CTTQGGQNEQYF. CDR3 coding DNA: TGTACTACCCAGGGGGGTCAAAACGAGCAGTACTTC.

The chain is built from TRBV6-2 or TRBV6-3 and TRBJ2-6, with TRBD1 matching over 11 bases. Germline trimming cut 4 bases from V and 2 bases from J; bases unmatched to any gene: 1. This CDR3 has 16 residues. The germline CDR1 and CDR2 sequences are MNHEY and SVGEGT. The CDR3 protein is CASSWTGGAGANVLTF. The CDR3 DNA sequence: TGTGCCAGCAGTTGGACAGGGGGCGCTGGGGCCAACGTCCTGACTTTC.